This TCR beta chain was recorded in a study of neoadjuvant anti-PD-1 for oral cavity cancer. Profiling relied on immunoSEQ multiplex PCR, and the TCRdb table lists in-frame clones only, not all of them. The data show 7,500 to 8,000 clones, with 50% to 80% seen just once and approximately 3.2% held by the top ten. The germline CDR1 and CDR2 sequences are SGHVS and FQNEAQ. V lost 5 bases and J 2 bases, leaving 14 bases between the germline ends. This CDR3 is 15 amino acids long. Time point in this sample: after neoadjuvant nivolumab, at surgical resection. This sequence originates from a person aged 35-80 years with oral cavity squamous cell carcinoma. V gene TRBV7-8 combines with J gene TRBJ2-3, with unresolved D. The sequences come from PBMCs, collected after nivolumab (anti-PD-1) treatment. In DNA, the CDR3 is TGTGCCAGCAGCCCCGGTGGCAGATACACAGATACGCAGTATTTT. Its translation is CASSPGGRYTDTQYF. The variable domain in full, completed from reference TRBV7-8 and TRBJ2-3, reads GAGVSQSPRYKVAKRGQDVALRCDPISGHVSLFWYQQALGQGPEFLTYFQNEAQLDKSGLPSDRFFAERPEGSVSTLKIQRTQQEDSAVYLCASSPGGRYTDTQYFGPGTRLTVL.